A selection of T cell receptor beta chains follows, all from one sample in a study of blood T cell repertoires in COVID-19. Here immunoSEQ multiplex PCR was the method, and the copy in TCRdb shows in-frame clones only, minus some. The sample has some 13,000 clones; 75% to 85% are singletons. Sequenced input: peripheral blood. The receptors shown here come from a man aged 35 to 55 with active or convalescent COVID-19. CDR3s include the opening cysteine and the closing phenylalanine or tryptophan. D genes are given only for firm matches. Expanded clones are given a class, and other clones once, few, many or no size at all.

CDR3	DNA	V	D	J	size
CASGYSGRTDTQYF	TGTGCCAGCGGCTATAGCGGGAGGACAGATACGCAGTATTTT	TRBV7-2	TRBD2	TRBJ2-3	-
CASSRTDPRNEQFF	TGCGCCAGCAGCCGGACAGATCCTAGGAATGAGCAGTTCTTC	TRBV5-1	-	TRBJ2-1	-
CSVDRQGRSDTQYF	TGCAGCGTTGACCGACAGGGGAGGTCAGATACGCAGTATTTT	TRBV29-1	TRBD1	TRBJ2-3	-
CASSQGAGPNYNEQFF	TGCGCCAGCAGCCAAGGGGCGGGACCCAACTACAATGAGCAGTTCTTC	TRBV4-3	-	TRBJ2-1	-
CASSDRGRWQFF	TGTGCCAGCAGTGATCGGGGTAGGTGGCAGTTCTTC	TRBV2	-	TRBJ2-1	once
CASSLRTGYGNQPQHF	TGTGCCAGCAGTTTAAGAACAGGGTATGGCAATCAGCCCCAGCATTTT	TRBV28	-	TRBJ1-5	-
CASSESSGSYNEQFF	TGTGCCAGCAGTGAATCTAGCGGTTCCTACAATGAGCAGTTCTTC	TRBV6-1	TRBD2	TRBJ2-1	-
CASSGGGAGATDTQYF	TGTGCCAGCAGCGGTGGTGGGGCTGGGGCCACAGATACGCAGTATTTT	TRBV5-4	-	TRBJ2-3	-
CAISEGTGVGETQYF	TGTGCCATCAGTGAGGGTACAGGGGTGGGAGAGACCCAGTACTTC	TRBV10-3	TRBD1	TRBJ2-5	-
CASSSYTSQGLAGELFF	TGTGCCAGCAGCTCTTACACATCGCAGGGGTTGGCCGGGGAGCTGTTTTTT	TRBV7-6	-	TRBJ2-2	-
CARTAGGGQPQHF	TGTGCCCGCACGGCGGGGGGGGGTCAGCCCCAGCATTTT	TRBV6-5	-	TRBJ1-5	-
CASSQAGTPVQYF	TGCGCCAGCAGCCAAGCCGGTACCCCCGTCCAGTATTTT	TRBV4-1	-	TRBJ2-3	-
CASSKATSGRTDTQYF	TGTGCCAGCAGCAAAGCGACTAGCGGGAGGACAGATACGCAGTATTTT	TRBV7-8	TRBD2	TRBJ2-3	-
CASSLGGYNTEAFF	TGTGCCAGCAGCTTGGGCGGGTATAACACTGAAGCTTTCTTT	TRBV5-6	-	TRBJ1-1	-
CASSQVAEISGSYEQYF	TGTGCCAGCAGCCAAGTTGCTGAAATTAGCGGCTCCTACGAGCAGTACTTC	TRBV3-1/TRBV3-2	-	TRBJ2-7	-
CASSNRTSQTGELFF	TGCGCCAGCAGCAACCGGACTAGCCAGACCGGGGAGCTGTTTTTT	TRBV5-1	TRBD2	TRBJ2-2	-
CASSLAMGQNLEAFF	TGTGCCAGCAGCTTAGCGATGGGACAAAACCTTGAAGCTTTCTTT	TRBV7-2	-	TRBJ1-1	-
CASSPTATIGNTIYF	TGTGCCAGCTCGCCTACCGCGACTATCGGAAACACCATATATTTT	TRBV18	-	TRBJ1-3	-
CASTQTAMTTEAFF	TGTGCCAGCACGCAGACAGCCATGACCACTGAAGCTTTCTTT	TRBV4-2	-	TRBJ1-1	-
CASILTGRSLNEQFF	TGTGCCAGCATCTTGACAGGTCGTTCTCTTAATGAGCAGTTCTTC	TRBV2	-	TRBJ2-1	once
CASSIYRGTTNEKLFF	TGTGCCAGTAGTATATATCGGGGGACAACTAATGAAAAACTGTTTTTT	TRBV19	-	TRBJ1-4	-
CASSPGLAGGHPGANVLTF	TGTGCCAGCAGCCCGGGACTAGCGGGGGGGCATCCTGGGGCCAACGTCCTGACTTTC	TRBV9	TRBD2	TRBJ2-6	-
CAWSTRGLGSPLHF	TGTGCCTGGAGCACTAGGGGGCTAGGATCACCCCTCCACTTT	TRBV30	TRBD1	TRBJ1-6	-
CATSDSNDRGDTQYF	TGTGCCACCAGTGATTCCAACGACAGGGGGGATACGCAGTATTTT	TRBV24-1	TRBD1	TRBJ2-3	-
CSVPPTSGQETQYF	TGCAGCGTCCCCCCGACTAGTGGGCAGGAGACCCAGTACTTC	TRBV29-1	-	TRBJ2-5	-
CASSATRGYGYTF	TGTGCCAGCAGCGCGACACGGGGCTATGGCTACACCTTC	TRBV7-8	-	TRBJ1-2	-